These 24 T cell receptor beta chains share one sample of origin, sequenced in a study of siplizumab effects on memory and regulatory T cells. Some clones are missing from TCRdb's copy, which holds only in-frame ones; the method was immunoSEQ multiplex PCR. The sample includes about 60,000 clones, around four fifths seen only once; the top ten take 3.5% to 4.5%. The sequencing sample was made of memory CD4+ T cells sorted from blood. The receptors stem from a human donor in good health.

CDR3 nucleotides: TGTGCCAGCAGTGTTGAGGCAGGGCGCAGCGAGCAGTACTTC. This gives the protein CASSVEAGRSEQYF. This chain joins TRBV6-4 and TRBJ2-7; a possible D gene is TRBD1 (5 bases). Between the trimmed V and J ends, which lost 4 bases and 6 bases, there was a span of 16 bases. The CDR3 covers 14 residues. Germline V gives CDR1 MRHNA, CDR2 SNTAGT.

V and J are TRBV6-1 and TRBJ1-5; D perhaps matches TRBD1 (5 bases). In germline, CDR1 is MNHNS, CDR2 SASEGT. The ends were cut back, 8 bases at V and 7 bases at J, with 15 bases in the middle. The CDR3 has 13 residues. The CDR3 reads CASSGGGYQPQHF. The CDR3, as DNA: TGTGCCAGCTCGGGGGGAGGGTACCAGCCCCAGCATTTT.

About this clone: The DNA is left out, because the CDR3 cannot be placed on it with certainty; the CDR3 is given as TCRdb lists it. The J gene is TRBJ1-5, the V gene TRBV6-5. Germline lookup yields CDR1 MNHEY and CDR2 SVGAGI. The CDR3 adds up to 15 amino acids, both ends counted. The CDR3 reads CASSSSGLGDQPQHF.

J is TRBJ2-7 and V is TRBV5-4; D may match TRBD1 or TRBD2 (6 bases each). The CDR3 contains 17 residues. Germline lookup yields CDR1 SGHNT and CDR2 YYREEE (reference sequence). Between the trimmed V and J ends, which lost 0 bases and 4 bases, there was a span of 20 bases. CDR3 region: CASSLDGGGRALYEQYF. In DNA form, the CDR3 reads TGTGCCAGCAGCTTGGACGGGGGCGGCAGGGCGCTGTACGAGCAGTACTTC.

The rearrangement links TRBV19 to TRBJ2-7; 9 nucleotides agree with TRBD1. Germline CDR1 reads LNHDA; CDR2 reads SQIVND (reference sequence). The CDR3 spans 14 residues. The trim removed 5 bases at V and 3 bases at J, leaving 5 bases unmatched. The chain's CDR3 is CASSSQGAGYEQYF. In nucleotides, the CDR3 is TGTGCCAGTAGTTCACAGGGGGCAGGCTACGAGCAGTACTTC.

The J gene is TRBJ2-7, the V gene TRBV27, with D possibly TRBD1 on 5 matching bases. This CDR3 is built from 11 residues. From germline, CDR1 is MNHEY and CDR2 SMNVEV (reference sequence). Trimming stripped 9 bases from V and 3 bases from J, with 9 bases between. CDR3 DNA sequence: TGTGCCAGGCAGGGTGGCTACGAGCAGTACTTC. Its translation is CARQGGYEQYF.

This sequence joins TRBV6-6 and TRBJ2-5, with 9 nucleotides matching TRBD1. Germline V gene data show CDR1 as MNHNY and CDR2 as SVGAGI (reference sequence). V shed 6 bases and J 4 bases; nucleotides not matched to a gene: 6. CDR3 length equals 14 residues. CDR3 loop: CASRERQGGETQYF. CDR3 in DNA: TGTGCCAGCAGAGAACGACAGGGGGGAGAGACCCAGTACTTC.

This rearrangement joins TRBV4-1 to TRBJ1-2; 8 bases are a match to TRBD1. This CDR3 has 16 amino acids. After removal of 2 bases from V and 5 bases from J, the junction contained 10 bases not matched to a gene. Germline CDR1 is MGHRA and CDR2 is YSYEKL. CDR3 amino acids: CASSQQGQGASYGYTF. In DNA form, the CDR3 reads TGCGCCAGCAGCCAACAAGGACAGGGCGCATCGTATGGCTACACCTTC.

This rearrangement joins TRBV27 to TRBJ1-5; D ambiguous. CDR3 length: 14 amino acids. Germline loops: CDR1 MNHEY, CDR2 SMNVEV (reference sequence). Trimming pared 9 bases from V and 0 bases from J, leaving 12 bases between. CDR3 in DNA: TGTGCCAGATCTGGGCTTCATAGCAATCAGCCCCAGCATTTT. The encoded protein is CARSGLHSNQPQHF.

This clone was seen only once. The chain combines TRBV6-1 with TRBJ2-7; D gene unclear. The V end was cut by 0 bases, the J end by 0 bases, with 9 bases between. Germline V CDR1 and CDR2: MNHNS, SASEGT. The CDR3 sequence is 15 residues long. This CDR3 reads CASSEAVRSSYEQYF. DNA for the CDR3: TGTGCCAGCAGTGAAGCGGTACGGAGCTCCTACGAGCAGTACTTC.

The chain joins TRBV7-2 to TRBJ1-2, with TRBD1 as a possible D gene (6 bases). V was pared by 3 bases and J by 5 bases, with 13 bases between. This CDR3 comprises 14 residues. The germline V gene has CDR1 SGHTA and CDR2 FQGNSA. CDR3 residues: CASSFIGQPYGYTF. CDR3 nucleotides: TGTGCCAGCAGCTTTATCGGACAGCCGTATGGCTACACCTTC.

This chain links TRBV15 with TRBJ2-5; D is unresolved. The CDR3 has 16 residues. Looked up from germline, CDR1 is LNHNV and CDR2 is YYDKDF (reference sequence). Trimming pared 0 bases from V and 4 bases from J, leaving 15 bases between. The CDR3 DNA is TGTGCCACCAGCAGAGATTTAGACCTAGTCGGAGAGACCCAGTACTTC. This translates into CATSRDLDLVGETQYF.

This chain links TRBV7-8 with TRBJ2-5, with D maybe TRBD1 (5 bases). Germline V lookup: CDR1 SGHVS, CDR2 FQNEAQ. This CDR3 has 16 residues. V was clipped by 4 bases and J by 5 bases, with 20 bases between them. The CDR3 reads CASSSMTDSISETQYF. In DNA form, the CDR3 reads TGTGCCAGCAGCTCCATGACAGACAGCATATCGGAGACCCAGTACTTC.

The chain has TRBV7-2 and TRBJ2-5; 9 bases match TRBD2. Trimming cost V 5 bases and J 5 bases; bases outside gene matches: 18. CDR3 size: 18 residues. Per the germline V gene, CDR1 is SGHTA and CDR2 is FQGNSA. The CDR3 sequence: CASSTPGGRGGYGETQYF. The CDR3 nucleotides read TGTGCCAGCAGCACCCCCGGCGGGCGGGGGGGATACGGGGAGACCCAGTACTTC.

The chain is built from TRBV5-4 and TRBJ1-3; 8 positions agree with TRBD1. This CDR3 is built from 14 residues. The germline V gene encodes CDR1 SGHNT and CDR2 YYREEE (reference sequence). With 3 bases clipped from V and 2 bases from J, the junction kept 1 base outside the gene matches. The CDR3 bases are TGTGCCAGCAGCTCCAGGGGGCCTGGAAACACCATATATTTT. Its translation is CASSSRGPGNTIYF.

The chain couples TRBV11-3 to TRBJ2-1; 7 nucleotides align to TRBD2. Germline V lookup: CDR1 SGHNT, CDR2 YENEEA. The CDR3 consists of 15 residues. V trimming: 4 bases; J trimming: 5 bases; junction bases outside the gene matches: 8. CDR3 coding DNA: TGTGCCAGCAGCTCTCCGACGAGCGGGAACAATGAGCAGTTCTTC. Amino acid sequence: CASSSPTSGNNEQFF.

The chain uses TRBV6-1 and TRBJ1-5; D is possibly TRBD1 (5 bases). From germline, CDR1 is MNHNS and CDR2 SASEGT. The V end lost 7 bases, the J end lost 9 bases, and 19 bases lay between the germline ends. The CDR3 runs 14 residues. CDR3 in DNA: TGTGCCAGCAATCAGGGTGGAGGGGATAGGCCCCAGCATTTT. Translation: CASNQGGGDRPQHF.

This clone was picked up a small number of times. V gene TRBV10-2 combines with J gene TRBJ2-1; TRBD2 matches 12 bases. There are 13 residues in the CDR3. J gave up 6 bases and V 10 bases, and 4 bases lay outside the gene matches. Germline-derived CDR1 and CDR2 are WSHSY and SAAADI. CDR3 sequence: CATETSGSNEQFF. The CDR3 DNA is TGCGCCACCGAGACTAGCGGGAGCAATGAGCAGTTCTTC.

The V call is TRBV7-9, the J call TRBJ2-3; no clear D gene. With 2 bases removed from V and 0 bases from J, the gap between germline ends came to 6 bases. This CDR3 has 14 amino acids. The germline V gene encodes CDR1 SEHNR and CDR2 FQNEAQ (reference sequence). The CDR3 DNA is TGTGCCAGCAGCTTAATGGTTAGCACAGATACGCAGTATTTT. As protein: CASSLMVSTDTQYF.

This clone was counted a few times. The chain joins TRBV6-6 to TRBJ1-3, with D tentatively TRBD1 (5 bases). The germline V and J ends were trimmed by 5 bases and 4 bases, with 9 bases remaining between them. The CDR3 extends over 13 amino acids. Germline V gene sequence: CDR1 MNHNY, CDR2 SVGAGI (reference sequence). DNA for the CDR3: TGTGCCAGCAGTAGCCGACAGGGAAACACCATATATTTT. Translation: CASSSRQGNTIYF.

This chain links TRBV5-1 with TRBJ2-7, with D possibly being TRBD1 (5 bases). CDR3 size: 14 residues. Trimming shortened V by 3 bases and J by 5 bases, and 15 bases separated the two germline ends. CDR1 is SGHRS and CDR2 is YFSETQ in the germline V gene. The CDR3 DNA is TGCGCCAGCAGCTCCGCCGGACAATTACACGAGCAGTACTTC. It specifies CASSSAGQLHEQYF. The entire variable domain, with the rest obtained from reference TRBV5-1 and TRBJ2-7, is as follows: KAGVTQTPRYLIKTRGQQVTLSCSPISGHRSVSWYQQTPGQGLQFLFEYFSETQRNKGNFPGRFSGRQFSNSRSEMNVSTLELGDSALYLCASSSAGQLHEQYFGPGTRLTVT.

The rearrangement links TRBV5-8 to TRBJ1-5, with 9 bases that match TRBD1. The V and J ends lost 5 bases and 6 bases, in that order; junction bases with no gene match: 12. The CDR3 is made up of 16 amino acids. Germline CDR1 is SGHTS and CDR2 is YDEGEE. CDR3: CASSPGTGLETQPQHF. CDR3 sequence (DNA): TGTGCCAGCAGTCCCGGGACAGGGTTAGAAACTCAGCCCCAGCATTTT. The full variable domain, in which reference TRBV5-8 and TRBJ1-5 provide the parts outside the CDR3, is EAGVTQSPTHLIKTRGQQATLRCSPISGHTSVYWYQQALGLGLQFLLWYDEGEERNRGNFPPRFSGRQFPNYSSELNVNALELEDSALYLCASSPGTGLETQPQHFGDGTRLSIL.

This chain joins TRBV27 and TRBJ1-3; D possibly corresponds to TRBD1 (5 bases). This CDR3 has 13 residues. V lost 5 bases to trimming and J lost 4 bases, with 9 bases between them. The V gene's germline CDR1 is MNHEY and CDR2 SMNVEV (reference sequence). The CDR3 loop reads CASSGRQGNTIYF. The CDR3 DNA reads as TGTGCCAGCAGTGGGAGACAGGGAAACACCATATATTTT.

This rearrangement joins TRBV6-1 to TRBJ2-2, with TRBD2 identical over 7 bases. CDR3 length equals 15 residues. The V and J ends lost 5 bases and 11 bases, in that order; junction bases with no gene match: 14. Germline V CDR1 and CDR2: MNHNS, SASEGT. CDR3: CASSTSAAGRVELFF. As DNA, the CDR3 is TGTGCCAGCAGTACTAGCGCCGCCGGGCGCGTTGAGCTGTTTTTT.